This T cell receptor (beta chain) came from a study of CXCR3-negative and CXCR3-positive naive CD8 T cells. Notes on the study in general: Surface CD5 was comparable between naive subsets; TCR strength was inferred from TRB CDR3 properties. The study found more hydrophobic TRB CDR3s in CXCR3-positive naive cells than in CXCR3-negative naive cells. Similar TRBV-TRBJ usage characterized naive CXCR3-negative and CXCR3-positive cells; memory cells differed. Once cells were cryopreserved, CXCR3 expression went down partly, and most assays used fresh PBMCs.

Sorting yielded triplicates of approximately 300,000 cells for each CD8+ T cell subset. For this clonotype: The target antigen is unknown.

The CDR3 totals 12 residues. CDR1 is MDHEN and CDR2 is SYDVKM in the germline V gene. UMI labels and 5' RACE were used to prepare the TRB cDNA libraries. After re-calling the 5' RACE reads, TCRdb lists one entry per CDR3 protein, DNA absent. In all, the sample yields roughly 61,000 distinct CDR3 sequences. The sequencing sample was made of naive CXCR3+ CD8+ T cells from blood. Indicated subset: CD45RO-CCR7+CD27+CD95- naive CD8+ T cells expressing CXCR3 (TNR3+). The chain recombines TRBV28 with TRBJ2-2. This clonotype was sampled from a human donor in good health. Some clones in this sample may be carry-over from other donors' samples. CDR3: CASISYTGELFF.